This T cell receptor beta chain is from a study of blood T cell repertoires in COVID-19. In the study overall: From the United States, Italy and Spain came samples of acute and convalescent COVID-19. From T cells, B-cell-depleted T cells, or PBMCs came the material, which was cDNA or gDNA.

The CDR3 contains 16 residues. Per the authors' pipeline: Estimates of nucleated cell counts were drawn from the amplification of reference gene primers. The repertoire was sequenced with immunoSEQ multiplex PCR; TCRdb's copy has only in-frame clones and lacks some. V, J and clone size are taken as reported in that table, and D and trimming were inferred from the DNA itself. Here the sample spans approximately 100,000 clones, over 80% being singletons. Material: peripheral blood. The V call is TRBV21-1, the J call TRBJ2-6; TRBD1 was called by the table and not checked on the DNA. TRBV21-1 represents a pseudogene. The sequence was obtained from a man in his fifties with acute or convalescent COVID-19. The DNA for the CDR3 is TGTGCCAGCAGCCTATACACAGGGGAGGAGGCCAACGTCCTGACTTTC. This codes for CASSLYTGEEANVLTF.